The clone carrying this T cell receptor (beta chain) was seen once. Germline CDR1 KGHSH, CDR2 LQKENI. The ends lost 5 bases at V and 3 bases at J; junction bases unmatched: 9. This CDR3 has 16 amino acids. The sample belongs to a study of T cell changes during pregnancy in multiple sclerosis. Profiling relied on immunoSEQ multiplex PCR, and the TCRdb table lists in-frame clones only, not all of them. The sample has 88,000 or so clones; under 95% are singletons. The origin of this receptor is a female donor with multiple sclerosis, enrolled in a pregnancy study. The chain uses TRBV18 and TRBJ2-3, with 9 bases identical to TRBD2. The sample consisted of peripheral blood, taken before pregnancy. The CDR3 spells CASSTLAGEGTDTQYF. In nucleotides, the CDR3 is TGTGCCAGCTCAACTTTAGCGGGAGAAGGGACAGATACGCAGTATTTT.